One and the same sample provided the 2 T cell receptor beta chains below, sequenced in a study of blood T cell repertoires in COVID-19 (dated by TCRdb to 2020 to 2021). Library method: the immunoSEQ multiplex PCR assay. As stored in TCRdb, this immuneACCESS dataset retains in-frame rearrangements with V and J assigned. A fraction of the clones does not appear; measured against another copy, unresolved V genes explain less than half of the discrepancy, and the remainder lacks a known reason. In all, the sample holds about 200,000 clones, and approximately 80% of those were seen once. The ten largest clones represent 6.5% to 8.5% of the sample. Specimen: peripheral blood. The receptors derive from a human donor with acute or convalescent COVID-19. The donor label of this sample is uncertain.

This chain joins TRBV24-1 and TRBJ1-4; possibly TRBD1 for D (5 bases). This CDR3 comprises 15 residues. Germline V CDR1 and CDR2: KGHDR, SFDVKD. V lost 3 bases and J 10 bases, leaving 17 bases between the germline ends. The CDR3 protein is CATSDQQVLGGKLFF. CDR3 nucleotide sequence: TGTGCCACCAGTGATCAACAGGTACTGGGAGGAAAACTGTTTTTT.

This clone was seen just once. The rearrangement uses TRBV12-3 or TRBV12-4 and TRBJ1-1; tentatively, D is TRBD1 (5 bases). The CDR3 is 12 residues long. The V end was cut by 7 bases, the J end by 5 bases, with 11 bases between. CDR3 protein: CASMLRVTEAFF. The CDR3 DNA reads as TGTGCCAGCATGCTCAGGGTAACTGAAGCTTTCTTT.